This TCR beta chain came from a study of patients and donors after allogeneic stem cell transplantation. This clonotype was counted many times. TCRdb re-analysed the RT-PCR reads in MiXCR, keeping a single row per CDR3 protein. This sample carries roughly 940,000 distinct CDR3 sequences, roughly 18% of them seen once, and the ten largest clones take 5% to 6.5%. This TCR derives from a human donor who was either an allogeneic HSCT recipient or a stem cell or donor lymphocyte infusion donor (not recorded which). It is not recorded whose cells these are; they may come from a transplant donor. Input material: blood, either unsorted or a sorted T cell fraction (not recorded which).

The CDR3 region has the DNA TGTGCCAGCAGTCCCGGGACGAGAGACACTGAAGCTTTCTTT. Protein product: CASSPGTRDTEAFF. The chain is built from TRBV12-3 or TRBV12-4 and TRBJ1-1, with D possibly being TRBD1 (5 bases). Trimming took off 5 bases at V and 3 bases at J, with 13 bases between the two ends. This CDR3 spans 14 amino acids.